This passage covers 24 T cell receptor beta chains from one sample sequenced in a study of neoadjuvant nivolumab and ipilimumab in lung cancer. Using immunoSEQ multiplex PCR, the repertoire was profiled, and TCRdb retains in-frame clones only, with some absent. The sample has about 23,000 clones, more than 65% seen once; the top ten hold about 21%. The sequencing here drew on peripheral blood, taken before neoadjuvant nivolumab, alone or with ipilimumab. The receptors were gathered from an adult with non-small cell lung cancer.

The J gene is TRBJ2-5, the V gene TRBV5-4; 12 bases line up with TRBD2. V trimming: 3 bases; J trimming: 5 bases; junction bases outside the gene matches: 5. Germline CDR1 is SGHNT and CDR2 is YYREEE (reference sequence). This CDR3 has 15 amino acids. The CDR3 region has the DNA TGTGCCAGCAGCTATGGACTAGCGGGATGGGAGACCCAGTACTTC. Its protein product is CASSYGLAGWETQYF.

The chain carries TRBV2 and TRBJ2-1, with a possible D match to TRBD1 (6 bases). CDR3 length equals 15 residues. Germline V gene sequence: CDR1 SNHLY, CDR2 FYNNEI. V was cut by 6 bases and J by 0 bases, with 12 bases left in between. The CDR3 spells CASRRTETSYNEQFF. The CDR3 DNA follows: TGTGCCAGCAGACGGACAGAAACCTCCTACAATGAGCAGTTCTTC.

The chain links TRBV7-9 to TRBJ2-1; D gene uncertain. V lost 2 bases and J 7 bases, leaving 9 bases between the germline ends. The CDR3 runs to 13 residues. Germline V CDR1 and CDR2: SEHNR, FQNEAQ (reference sequence). The CDR3 is CASSLSWGNEQFF. CDR3 sequence (DNA): TGTGCCAGCAGCTTAAGTTGGGGAAATGAGCAGTTCTTC.

This clone was seen more than once but under ten times. The genes are TRBV15 and TRBJ2-7; 8 bases line up with TRBD2. The length of the CDR3 is 15 residues. J was trimmed by 5 bases and V by 3 bases; bases with no gene match: 9. CDR1 is LNHNV and CDR2 is YYDKDF in the germline V gene (reference sequence). CDR3 DNA sequence: TGTGCCACCAGCAGTTCCCTAGCGGGTTACGACGAGCAGTACTTC. Its protein product is CATSSSLAGYDEQYF.

The gene calls are TRBV6-4 and TRBJ2-3; 8 nucleotides match TRBD2. The germline CDR1 and CDR2 sequences are MRHNA and SNTAGT. The CDR3 contains 14 residues. V lost 7 bases and J lost 0; bases outside the gene matches: 3. CDR3 DNA: TGTGCCAGCAAGAGACTAGCGAGCACAGATACGCAGTATTTT. It codes for CASKRLASTDTQYF.

This clone is labeled medium-sized. The gene calls are TRBV6-1 and TRBJ2-1; 12 nucleotides align to TRBD2. Germline loops: CDR1 MNHNS, CDR2 SASEGT. Unmatched junction bases numbered 8, after V lost 6 bases and J lost 8 bases. This CDR3 is built from 15 residues. The CDR3 reads CASSVYPSGRDEQFF. The DNA of the CDR3 is TGTGCCAGCAGCGTGTATCCTAGCGGGAGGGATGAGCAGTTCTTC.

V usage is TRBV4-2 and J usage is TRBJ1-2; D is unclear. The CDR3 is 13 amino acids. V was cut by 3 bases and J by 7 bases, with 12 bases left in between. Germline V lookup: CDR1 LGHNA, CDR2 YNFKEQ. The CDR3 spells CASSHYGGAGYTF. As DNA, the CDR3 is TGTGCCAGCAGCCACTACGGAGGTGCTGGCTACACCTTC.

The chain has TRBV5-5 and TRBJ1-2; TRBD1 might be the D (5 bases). This CDR3 comprises 16 residues. Trimming left V 0 bases short and J 6 bases short, with 18 bases between. Germline V CDR1 and CDR2: SGHKS, YYEKEE (reference sequence). The CDR3 spells CASSLGPGTGLDGYTF. The DNA for the CDR3 is TGTGCCAGCAGCTTGGGCCCGGGGACGGGTCTGGATGGCTACACCTTC.

The chain employs TRBV28 and TRBJ2-1; D is ambiguous. Between the trimmed V and J ends, which lost 1 base and 10 bases, there was a span of 8 bases. Per the germline V gene, CDR1 is MDHEN and CDR2 is SYDVKM. This CDR3 comprises 12 residues. CDR3 sequence: CASSLSIPEQFF. In DNA, the CDR3 is TGTGCCAGCAGTTTATCCATACCGGAGCAGTTCTTC.

V is TRBV4-2 and J is TRBJ2-3; D might be TRBD1 (6 bases). CDR3 length: 15 residues. The V end was cut by 0 bases, the J end by 4 bases, with 11 bases between. Germline V CDR1 and CDR2: LGHNA, YNFKEQ. The CDR3 DNA is TGTGCCAGCAGCCAAGAGGTTCAGGGGCCAGATACGCAGTATTTT. Translated: CASSQEVQGPDTQYF.

The chain uses TRBV11-3 and TRBJ2-1; D gene uncertain. The V end lost 5 bases, the J end lost 9 bases, and 20 bases lay between the germline ends. The CDR3 length is 15 residues. Germline V gene sequence: CDR1 SGHNT, CDR2 YENEEA. The CDR3 DNA reads TGTGCCAGCAGCCATGCGACCAACAGCACCGGTGAGCAGTTCTTC. Protein sequence: CASSHATNSTGEQFF.

The chain has TRBV5-4 and TRBJ2-1; maybe TRBD2 (7 bases). The CDR3 is made up of 16 amino acids. Trimming stripped 4 bases from V and 0 bases from J, with 14 bases between. Germline V gene data show CDR1 as SGHNT and CDR2 as YYREEE (reference sequence). This CDR3 is CASSPGGASSYNEQFF. CDR3 coding DNA: TGTGCCAGCAGCCCGGGGGGCGCTAGCTCCTACAATGAGCAGTTCTTC.

The chain links TRBV18 to TRBJ2-1; D remains ambiguous. Looked up from germline, CDR1 is KGHSH and CDR2 is LQKENI. This CDR3 region has 14 residues. V dropped 2 bases and J dropped 4 bases, with 9 bases sitting between them. CDR3 sequence reads: CASSPSHSYNEQFF. The CDR3 coding sequence is TGTGCCAGCTCACCATCCCACAGTTACAATGAGCAGTTCTTC.

This clone showed up just a few times. CDR3 in amino acids: CASSLAGLNYGYTF. In DNA, the CDR3 is TGTGCCAGCAGCTTAGCGGGACTTAACTATGGCTACACCTTC. The rearrangement links TRBV7-9 to TRBJ1-2, with D perhaps TRBD1 (5 bases). Germline CDR1 SEHNR, CDR2 FQNEAQ (reference sequence). The CDR3 totals 14 residues. The V and J ends lost 0 bases and 1 base respectively, with 6 bases between them.

The rearrangement joins TRBV7-9 to TRBJ2-5; perhaps TRBD1 as D (6 bases). The CDR3 runs to 16 residues. CDR1 SEHNR and CDR2 FQNEAQ come from the germline V gene (reference sequence). Deletions cut 7 bases from V and 5 bases from J, with 23 bases between. The CDR3 spells CASNAWDTLAGETQYF. In DNA, the CDR3 is TGTGCCAGCAACGCCTGGGACACCCTCGCTGGGGAGACCCAGTACTTC.

The J gene is TRBJ2-5, the V gene TRBV6-6, with a tentative D call TRBD2 (5 bases). Germline V lookup: CDR1 MNHNY, CDR2 SVGAGI (reference sequence). The CDR3 loop spans 14 amino acids. The ends were cut back, 0 bases at V and 1 base at J, with 6 bases in the middle. The CDR3 nucleotides are TGTGCCAGCAGTTACTCGAGGGTCCAAGAGACCCAGTACTTC. This sequence encodes CASSYSRVQETQYF.

The chain uses TRBV7-8 and TRBJ2-6, with 8 nucleotides matching TRBD2. The V segment lost 4 bases and the J segment 4 bases; nucleotides outside the gene matches: 12. The CDR3 is 18 amino acids. Germline CDR1 and CDR2: SGHVS and FQNEAQ. The CDR3 DNA reads as TGTGCCAGCAGCTATCAGGGACTAGTCTTCTCAGGGGCCAACGTCCTGACTTTC. It is translated as CASSYQGLVFSGANVLTF.

The chain combines TRBV5-1 with TRBJ1-2, with 8 bases lining up with TRBD1. Germline loops: CDR1 SGHRS, CDR2 YFSETQ. Trimming at V came to 5 bases and at J to 1 base, leaving 4 bases not matched to a gene. CDR3 size: 14 residues. The CDR3 loop reads CASRGDRGNYGYTF. DNA for the CDR3: TGCGCCAGCAGAGGTGACAGGGGTAACTATGGCTACACCTTC.

The chain joins TRBV25-1 to TRBJ2-1; D not resolved. Deletions cut 2 bases from V and 4 bases from J, with 15 bases between. Germline V lookup: CDR1 MGHDK, CDR2 SYGVNS. The CDR3 contains 16 residues. The CDR3 DNA is TGTGCCAGCAGTGAAAGGATAAAGGGAAGGTACAATGAGCAGTTCTTC. As protein: CASSERIKGRYNEQFF.

The rearrangement links TRBV5-6 to TRBJ1-1; no clear D gene. Trimming shortened V by 4 bases and J by 1 base, and 11 bases separated the two germline ends. The germline V gene encodes CDR1 SGHDT and CDR2 YYEEEE. The CDR3 extends over 14 amino acids. CDR3: CASSLVVGNTEAFF. The CDR3 DNA reads as TGTGCCAGCAGCCTGGTGGTGGGGAACACTGAAGCTTTCTTT. The full variable domain, its missing parts supplied by reference TRBV5-6 and TRBJ1-1, is DAGVTQSPTHLIKTRGQQVTLRCSPKSGHDTVSWYQQALGQGPQFIFQYYEEEERQRGNFPDRFSGHQFPNYSSELNVNALLLGDSALYLCASSLVVGNTEAFFGQGTRLTVV.

The rearrangement links TRBV7-2 to TRBJ2-1; D remains ambiguous. CDR3 length: 13 residues. The germline V gene encodes CDR1 SGHTA and CDR2 FQGNSA. The ends were cut back, 4 bases at V and 6 bases at J, with 10 bases in the middle. For the CDR3, the DNA is TGTGCCAGCAGCTCCTCGACCGGCAATGAGCAGTTCTTC. This translates into CASSSSTGNEQFF.

The chain combines TRBV5-6 with TRBJ2-3; 7 bases line up with TRBD2. This CDR3 has 15 amino acids. CDR1 SGHDT and CDR2 YYEEEE come from the germline V gene. V dropped 0 bases and J dropped 2; count of bases not matched to a gene: 3. The CDR3 DNA sequence: TGTGCCAGCAGCTTGGCGCTAGCGGACACAGATACGCAGTATTTT. It yields the protein CASSLALADTDTQYF.

This clone was observed a handful of times. The V gene is TRBV30, the J gene TRBJ2-7; 7 bases line up with TRBD2. The CDR3 is 13 residues long. The V gene end was trimmed by 7 bases and the J gene end by 2 bases; junction bases not matched to a gene: 8. The germline CDR1 and CDR2 sequences are GTSNPN and SVGIG (reference sequence). CDR3 in amino acids: CASTRTSTYEQYF. CDR3 DNA sequence: TGTGCCTCCACTAGGACTAGTACCTACGAGCAGTACTTC.

This clone was seen once. The chain uses TRBV6-6 and TRBJ2-7; D perhaps matches TRBD2 (6 bases). The CDR3 length is 16 residues. Deletions cut 2 bases from V and 6 bases from J, with 20 bases between. CDR1 is MNHNY and CDR2 is SVGAGI in the germline V gene (reference sequence). CDR3 residues: CASSYPRGGGLSEQYF. The DNA for the CDR3 is TGTGCCAGCAGTTACCCGAGGGGAGGAGGGTTGAGCGAGCAGTACTTC.